Following are 14 T cell receptor beta chains from one sample sequenced in a study of cytomegalovirus exposure and HLA in healthy donors. The PCR ran on 60 Vbeta and 13 Jbeta primers. Sequencing used immunoSEQ multiplex PCR; TCRdb keeps in-frame clones, though not all of them. The sample lists about 120,000 clones, more than 15% occurring once. The specimen sequenced was PBMCs. These TCRs come from a female donor in good health and CMV-seropositive.

The V call is TRBV6-1, the J call TRBJ1-2; no reliable D call. The CDR3 spans 14 residues. V lost 4 bases and J 0 bases, leaving 9 bases between the germline ends. Germline V gene lookup returns CDR1 MNHNS and CDR2 SASEGT. CDR3 DNA: TGTGCCAGCAGTGTAAACGCAGCTAACTATGGCTACACCTTC. It codes for CASSVNAANYGYTF.

The genes are TRBV29-1 and TRBJ1-1; D is uncertain. Trimming pared 4 bases from V and 5 bases from J, leaving 11 bases between. CDR1 is SQVTM and CDR2 is ANQGSEA in the germline V gene. This CDR3 has 12 amino acids. The CDR3 spells CSVAYGATEAFF. The CDR3 nucleotides are TGCAGCGTTGCTTACGGTGCGACTGAAGCTTTCTTT. The whole variable domain, remainder taken from reference TRBV29-1 and TRBJ1-1, is SAVISQKPSRDICQRGTSLTIQCQVDSQVTMMFWYRQQPGQSLTLIATANQGSEATYESGFVIDKFPISRPNLTFSTLTVSNMSPEDSSIYLCSVAYGATEAFFGQGTRLTVV.

The CDR3: CASSPGTVIPYEQYF. For the CDR3, the DNA is TGCGCCAGCAGCCCTGGGACAGTCATACCCTACGAGCAGTACTTC. This chain joins TRBV5-1 and TRBJ2-7; 7 bases align to TRBD1. There are 15 residues in the CDR3. CDR1 and CDR2 from the germline V gene are SGHRS and YFSETQ. V was clipped by 4 bases and J by 2 bases; unmatched bases: 9.

This clone has a handful of counts. The J gene is TRBJ2-5, the V gene TRBV4-1; D uncertain. Trimming took 4 bases from V and 3 from J, leaving 9 bases between them. Germline values: CDR1 MGHRA, CDR2 YSYEKL. The CDR3 loop spans 13 amino acids. The DNA for the CDR3 is TGCGCCAGCAGCCGGCCTGGTGAAGAGACCCAGTACTTC. Protein sequence: CASSRPGEETQYF.

This clone was counted a few times. The chain has TRBV28 and TRBJ2-3, with 7 bases fitting TRBD2. CDR1 is MDHEN and CDR2 is SYDVKM in the germline V gene. The V gene end was trimmed by 3 bases and the J gene end by 0 bases; junction bases not matched to a gene: 12. The CDR3 is made up of 18 amino acids. Here the CDR3 DNA reads TGTGCCAGCAGTTTTACAACTAGCGCATCCTATAGCACAGATACGCAGTATTTT. Its protein is CASSFTTSASYSTDTQYF. Filled out from reference TRBV28 and TRBJ2-3, the complete variable domain reads DVKVTQSSRYLVKRTGEKVFLECVQDMDHENMFWYRQDPGLGLRLIYFSYDVKMKEKGDIPEGYSVSREKKERFSLILESASTNQTSMYLCASSFTTSASYSTDTQYFGPGTRLTVL.

This clone showed up just a few times. The CDR3 is CASSGQGQGPNEQFF. The DNA for the CDR3 is TGTGCCAGCAGCGGGCAGGGACAGGGACCAAATGAGCAGTTCTTC. The genes are TRBV9 and TRBJ2-1; 9 bases match TRBD1. J lost 7 bases, V lost 3 bases, and 8 bases had no gene match. Germline V gene data show CDR1 as SGDLS and CDR2 as YYNGEE. The CDR3 covers 15 residues. The entire variable domain, with the rest obtained from reference TRBV9 and TRBJ2-1, is as follows: DSGVTQTPKHLITATGQRVTLRCSPRSGDLSVYWYQQSLDQGLQFLIQYYNGEERAKGNILERFSAQQFPDLHSELNLSSLELGDSALYFCASSGQGQGPNEQFFGPGTRLTVL.

V is TRBV4-3 and J is TRBJ2-6; tentatively, D is TRBD2 (5 bases). Trimming shortened V by 0 bases and J by 11 bases, and 20 bases separated the two germline ends. Germline CDR1 is LGHNA and CDR2 is YSLEER. The CDR3 runs 17 residues. CDR3 protein: CASSQDVRPGRRDVLTF. CDR3 in DNA: TGCGCCAGCAGCCAAGATGTTCGGCCGGGGAGACGGGACGTCCTGACTTTC.

The sample holds a few counts of this clone. The chain joins TRBV4-3 to TRBJ1-5, with TRBD1 matching over 9 bases. Per germline, CDR1 LGHNA and CDR2 YSLEER. There are 16 residues in the CDR3. J was trimmed by 6 bases and V by 4 bases; bases with no gene match: 10. CDR3 DNA sequence: TGCGCCAGCAGCCCCTTGGACAGGGGCGTGTTTCAGCCCCAGCATTTT. It encodes CASSPLDRGVFQPQHF.

This chain uses TRBV28 with TRBJ1-2; 7 bases fit TRBD1. Germline V gene lookup returns CDR1 MDHEN and CDR2 SYDVKM. J lost 2 bases, V lost 6 bases, and 3 bases had no gene match. This CDR3 spans 13 amino acids. CDR3 DNA sequence: TGTGCCAGCAGCCGGGGACAGAACTATGGCTACACCTTC. Its translation is CASSRGQNYGYTF.

This clone has just a few counts. This chain uses TRBV6-1 with TRBJ1-5, with 10 nucleotides matching TRBD1. This CDR3 region has 15 residues. Germline CDR1 reads MNHNS; CDR2 reads SASEGT. Unmatched junction bases numbered 4, after V lost 1 base and J lost 7 bases. The CDR3 sequence: CASSEGQGARQPQHF. Written as DNA, the CDR3 is TGTGCCAGCAGTGAAGGACAGGGGGCCAGGCAGCCCCAGCATTTT.

This clone has more than one count but fewer than ten. The V and J genes are TRBV4-3 and TRBJ1-6; 7 nucleotides line up with TRBD1. Unmatched junction bases numbered 6, after V lost 3 bases and J lost 4 bases. The CDR3 runs to 16 residues. Germline V lookup: CDR1 LGHNA, CDR2 YSLEER. This CDR3 reads CASSQTAGQYNSPLHF. The CDR3 bases are TGCGCCAGCAGCCAGACCGCGGGACAGTATAATTCACCCCTCCACTTT.

Only a few counts were recorded for this clone. The chain is built from TRBV4-3 and TRBJ2-2, with 10 bases that match TRBD1. Germline-derived CDR1 and CDR2 are LGHNA and YSLEER. V lost 0 bases, J lost 6 bases, and 4 bases stayed unmatched. The CDR3 is made up of 16 amino acids. CDR3 loop: CASSQDRQGAAGELFF. The CDR3 DNA is TGCGCCAGCAGCCAAGATAGACAGGGGGCCGCCGGGGAGCTGTTTTTT.

A few counts support this clone. The gene calls are TRBV4-2 and TRBJ2-1, with 8 bases aligning to TRBD2. V was pared by 0 bases and J by 2 bases, with 3 bases of the junction left unmatched. Germline assignment: CDR1 LGHNA and CDR2 YNFKEQ. The CDR3 sequence is 16 residues long. DNA of the CDR3: TGTGCCAGCAGCCAAGATTTAGCGGGGACCTACAATGAGCAGTTCTTC. This encodes CASSQDLAGTYNEQFF.

V gene TRBV2 combines with J gene TRBJ1-5; 9 bases are a match to TRBD1. Germline V gene lookup returns CDR1 SNHLY and CDR2 FYNNEI. The CDR3 extends over 13 amino acids. The V and J ends lost 4 bases and 7 bases, in that order; junction bases with no gene match: 2. The CDR3 DNA follows: TGTGCCAGCAGTGGACAGGGGGACCAGCCCCAGCATTTT. Protein product: CASSGQGDQPQHF.